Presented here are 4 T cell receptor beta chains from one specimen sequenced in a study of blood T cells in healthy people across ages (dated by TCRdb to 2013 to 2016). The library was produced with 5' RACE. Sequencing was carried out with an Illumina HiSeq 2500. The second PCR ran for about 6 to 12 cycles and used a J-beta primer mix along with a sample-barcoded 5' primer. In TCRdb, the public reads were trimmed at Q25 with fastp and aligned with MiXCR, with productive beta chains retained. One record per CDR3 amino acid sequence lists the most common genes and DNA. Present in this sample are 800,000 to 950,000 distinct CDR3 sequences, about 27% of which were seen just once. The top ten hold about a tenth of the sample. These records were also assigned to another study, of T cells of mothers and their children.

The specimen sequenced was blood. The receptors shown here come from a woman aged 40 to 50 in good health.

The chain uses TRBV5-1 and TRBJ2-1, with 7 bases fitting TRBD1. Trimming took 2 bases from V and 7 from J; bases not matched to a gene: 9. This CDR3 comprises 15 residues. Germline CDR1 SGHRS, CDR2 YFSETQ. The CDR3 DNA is TGCGCCAGCAGCTTTTCGACAGGGAAGGAGAATGAGCAGTTCTTC. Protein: CASSFSTGKENEQFF.

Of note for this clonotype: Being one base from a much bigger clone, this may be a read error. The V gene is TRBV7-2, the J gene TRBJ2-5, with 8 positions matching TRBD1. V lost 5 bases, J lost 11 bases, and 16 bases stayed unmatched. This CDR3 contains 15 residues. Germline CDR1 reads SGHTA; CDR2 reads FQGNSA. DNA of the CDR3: TGTGCCAGCAGCCAGACAGGGGTAGTTCTCAATGAGCAGTACTTC. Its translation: CASSQTGVVLNEQYF. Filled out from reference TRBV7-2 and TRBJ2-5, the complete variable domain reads GAGVSQSPSNKVTEKGKDVELRCDPISGHTALYWYRQSLGQGLEFLIYFQGNSAPDKSGLPSDRFSAERTGGSVSTLTIQRTQQEDSAVYLCASSQTGVVLNEQYFGPGTRLLVL.

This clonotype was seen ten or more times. CDR3 loop: CASSLLRGTQYETQYF. The CDR3 DNA reads as TGTGCCAGCAGTCTACTTCGCGGGACACAATATGAGACCCAGTACTTC. This rearrangement joins TRBV28 to TRBJ2-5; D possibly matches TRBD1 or TRBD2 (6 bases each). This CDR3 has 16 residues. The germline V and J ends were trimmed by 5 bases and 5 bases, with 21 bases remaining between them. In germline, CDR1 is MDHEN, CDR2 SYDVKM.

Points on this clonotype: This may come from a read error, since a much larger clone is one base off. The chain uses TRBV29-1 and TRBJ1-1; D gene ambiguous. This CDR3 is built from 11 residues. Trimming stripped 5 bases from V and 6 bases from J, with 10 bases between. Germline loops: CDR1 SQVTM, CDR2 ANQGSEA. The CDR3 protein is CSVLDNAEAFF. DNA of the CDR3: TGCAGCGTTTTAGACAACGCTGAAGCTTTCTTT.